This T cell receptor beta chain was retrieved from a study of OX40 agonist ivuxolimab in advanced cancers. Study overall: Mean age around 60 years, range about 23 to 80; 82.7% male.

The data were produced by immunoSEQ multiplex PCR, yet TCRdb's version contains in-frame clones alone and is incomplete. This table holds 52,000 or so clones, 90% to 95% found once. Per the germline V gene, CDR1 is SGHTS and CDR2 is YDEGEE. V lost 4 bases, J lost 4 bases, and 6 bases stayed unmatched. The CDR3 sequence is 15 residues long. This sample comprised CD4+ or CD8+ T cells sorted from blood, obtained in a trial of the OX40 agonist ivuxolimab. The TCR was taken from an adult with an advanced solid tumor such as melanoma, head and neck, liver or kidney cancer. The chain is built from TRBV5-8 and TRBJ2-2; 8 nucleotides agree with TRBD1. CDR3 nucleotides: TGTGCCAGCAGCCCCTGGACAGGGCTCACCGGGGAGCTGTTTTTT. Its protein product is CASSPWTGLTGELFF.